Following are 14 T cell receptor beta chains from one sample sequenced in a study of T cells in Graves' hyperthyroidism and ophthalmopathy. RNA transcripts provided the source from which TCR beta CDR3 regions were amplified. HTBI primers drove first-round RT-PCR of the TCR CDR3. Each CDR3 protein is one row after TCRdb ran MiXCR on the multiplex PCR reads. This table holds about 600,000 distinct CDR3 sequences, 16% found once. The sample taken for sequencing was blood. The receptor set was obtained from a woman in her 40s with Graves' ophthalmopathy.

This clonotype was recorded a few times. The chain has TRBV4-3 and TRBJ1-5; D is uncertain. This CDR3 has 18 amino acids. The germline V gene has CDR1 LGHNA and CDR2 YSLEER. V lost 4 bases and J lost 0, with 19 bases in between. CDR3 DNA: TGCGCCAGCAGCCCTACCCCCCCATCATCAGCTAGCAATCAGCCCCAGCATTTT. It yields the protein CASSPTPPSSASNQPQHF.

This clonotype was found many times. The rearrangement joins TRBV6-5 to TRBJ1-1, with D uncertain. This CDR3 is 19 amino acids long. CDR1 and CDR2 (germline): MNHEY, SVGAGI. Trimming took 0 bases from V and 4 from J, leaving 24 bases between them. CDR3 in amino acids: CASSYSIPSAVYEGTEAFF. DNA for the CDR3: TGTGCCAGCAGTTACTCGATCCCCTCCGCGGTCTACGAGGGCACTGAAGCTTTCTTT.

This chain uses TRBV6-1 with TRBJ1-6; no definite D call. CDR3 length: 12 amino acids. V was pared by 4 bases and J by 8 bases, with 6 bases between. Germline V lookup: CDR1 MNHNS, CDR2 SASEGT. In nucleotides, the CDR3 is TGTGCCAGCAGTGGCAGGTATTCACCCCTCCACTTT. Amino acids: CASSGRYSPLHF.

J is TRBJ1-1 and V is TRBV25-1; D is undetermined. The CDR3 is made up of 14 amino acids. CDR1 MGHDK and CDR2 SYGVNS come from the germline V gene. V was shortened by 1 base and J by 1 base, with 7 bases between the two germline ends. CDR3 amino acids: CASSEWTGNTEAFF. CDR3 nucleotide sequence: TGTGCCAGCAGTGAATGGACGGGGAACACTGAAGCTTTCTTT.

This clonotype was observed many times. This rearrangement joins TRBV3-1 to TRBJ1-2; no clear D gene. V was clipped by 0 bases and J by 4 bases, with 3 bases between them. The V gene's germline CDR1 is LGHDT and CDR2 YNNKEL (reference sequence). The CDR3 covers 12 residues. CDR3 amino acids: CASSQESYGYTF. As DNA, the CDR3 is TGTGCCAGCAGCCAAGAATCCTATGGCTACACCTTC.

This clonotype was seen at least ten times. The chain has TRBV7-2 and TRBJ2-2; no clear D. Germline V gene lookup returns CDR1 SGHTA and CDR2 FQGNSA. The CDR3 spans 14 residues. Trimming left V 4 bases short and J 4 bases short, with 10 bases between. This CDR3 reads CASSSRWSTGELFF. The CDR3 bases are TGTGCCAGCAGCTCAAGGTGGAGCACCGGGGAGCTGTTTTTT.

The chain couples TRBV11-2 to TRBJ2-1; TRBD1 matches at 7 bases. After removal of 4 bases from V and 0 bases from J, the junction contained 3 bases not matched to a gene. The CDR3 runs to 15 residues. CDR1 and CDR2 (germline): SGHAT, FQNNGV. CDR3 bases: TGTGCCAGCAGCTGGGGACAGATCTCCTACAATGAGCAGTTCTTC. Translation gives CASSWGQISYNEQFF.

CDR3 in DNA: TGCGCCAGCAGCCCCGGGCGGGGCGTTGGTGAGGAACCCCTCCACTTT. It encodes CASSPGRGVGEEPLHF. The V gene is TRBV5-1, the J gene TRBJ1-6; TRBD1 is a possible D gene (5 bases). This CDR3 contains 16 residues. CDR1 is SGHRS and CDR2 is YFSETQ in the germline V gene. V lost 4 bases to trimming and J lost 12 bases, with 23 bases between them.

This clonotype was counted ten times or more. The chain joins TRBV2 to TRBJ1-5, with 9 bases identical to TRBD1. Germline-derived CDR1 and CDR2 are SNHLY and FYNNEI. The CDR3 consists of 15 residues. The trim removed 6 bases at V and 6 bases at J, leaving 9 bases unmatched. The CDR3 here is CASRSGTGLSQPQHF. In DNA form, the CDR3 reads TGTGCCAGCAGGTCCGGGACAGGGTTGTCTCAGCCCCAGCATTTT.

This clonotype appeared a few times. This chain uses TRBV7-8 with TRBJ1-1; TRBD1 might be the D (5 bases). V was shortened by 1 base and J by 2 bases, with 11 bases between the two germline ends. There are 15 residues in the CDR3. Germline V gives CDR1 SGHVS, CDR2 FQNEAQ. The CDR3 reads CASSLVARGNTEAFF. DNA of the CDR3: TGTGCCAGCAGCTTAGTAGCTAGGGGAAACACTGAAGCTTTCTTT.

The chain combines TRBV6-1 with TRBJ2-1; 8 bases agree with TRBD2. Germline CDR1 and CDR2: MNHNS and SASEGT. Trimming at V came to 6 bases and at J to 8 bases, leaving 9 bases not matched to a gene. CDR3 length: 14 amino acids. DNA of the CDR3: TGTGCCAGCAGCGCCGGGACTAGTAGGCATGAGCAGTTCTTC. Translated: CASSAGTSRHEQFF.

The gene calls are TRBV11-2 and TRBJ2-1; 7 bases match TRBD2. The V gene end was trimmed by 5 bases and the J gene end by 2 bases; junction bases not matched to a gene: 6. The CDR3 has 15 residues. CDR1 and CDR2 from the germline V gene are SGHAT and FQNNGV. Written as DNA, the CDR3 is TGTGCCAGCAGCCCAACCGGGGGGACCTACAATGAGCAGTTCTTC. It is translated as CASSPTGGTYNEQFF. Together with reference TRBV11-2 and TRBJ2-1, the CDR3 gives the full variable domain: EAGVAQSPRYKIIEKRQSVAFWCNPISGHATLYWYQQILGQGPKLLIQFQNNGVVDDSQLPKDRFSAERLKGVDSTLKIQPAKLEDSAVYLCASSPTGGTYNEQFFGPGTRLTVL.

The chain employs TRBV5-1 and TRBJ2-7; D possibly corresponds to TRBD2 (6 bases). The CDR3 is 16 residues long. Germline-derived CDR1 and CDR2 are SGHRS and YFSETQ. V lost 4 bases to trimming and J lost 0 bases, with 17 bases between them. The CDR3, as DNA: TGCGCCAGCAGCCCGGGGGTGGGCGGGAACTCCTACGAGCAGTACTTC. As protein: CASSPGVGGNSYEQYF.

This clonotype was recorded at least ten times. The CDR3 nucleotides are TGCGCCAGCAGGGGGAGTAGGACGGGGCGGGAGAGGGGCTACGAGCAGTACTTC. Translated, it gives CASRGSRTGRERGYEQYF. The chain combines TRBV10-2 with TRBJ2-7; 7 bases line up with TRBD2. The germline V gene encodes CDR1 WSHSY and CDR2 SAAADI. This CDR3 has 18 residues. The V segment lost 6 bases and the J segment 3 bases; nucleotides outside the gene matches: 20.